This T cell receptor (beta chain) was found in a study of blood T cell repertoires in COVID-19. Study in general: Samples representing acute and convalescent COVID-19 were sourced from the United States, Italy and Spain.

Libraries were prepared by immunoSEQ multiplex PCR; TCRdb keeps only in-frame clonotypes and omits some of them. The sample shows about 120,000 clones, around 91% of them seen only once. This clone was detected only once. In germline, CDR1 is SGHRS, CDR2 YFSETQ. This CDR3 has 14 amino acids. With 1 base clipped from V and 5 bases from J, the junction kept 3 bases outside the gene matches. The sequence came from a man in his 70s with active or convalescent COVID-19. The sequenced sample consisted of peripheral blood. The chain has TRBV5-1 and TRBJ2-5, with 9 positions matching TRBD2. The CDR3 here is CASSLLREGETQYF. The CDR3 nucleotides are TGCGCCAGCAGCTTGCTGCGGGAGGGGGAGACCCAGTACTTC.